One sample yielded the 19 T cell receptor beta chains listed below, sequenced in a study of vaccination and CD4 T cells after COVID-19. These receptors have no known antigen. Cultured CD4+ T-cell DNA underwent Oncomine TCR Beta short-read sequencing. TCRdb re-called the PCR reads with MiXCR, one entry per CDR3 protein. Of 18,000 or so distinct CDR3 sequences detected, roughly half appear once; the ten largest clones hold roughly 9.1%. The treatment denotes: approximately 10-day PBMC culture with coronavirus spike peptide pools or control peptides (ViraFEST assay). Sequencing was carried out using CD4+ T cells from blood, cultured in vitro. Source of these receptors: a human donor who had recovered from COVID-19.

This clonotype has only a few counts. An end of the junction differs from the germline gene, which may be a read error. The chain carries TRBV7-6 and TRBJ2-5; 8 bases match TRBD1. CDR1 and CDR2 from the germline V gene are SGHVS and FNYEAQ. CDR3 size: 17 residues. The CDR3 sequence: CASSLDSGGAVQGTQYF. CDR3 coding DNA: TGTGCCAGCAGCTTAGATTCAGGGGGCGCGGTTCAAGGGACCCAGTACTTC.

The V call is TRBV30, the J call TRBJ1-5; weak D call: TRBD1 (5 bases). Trimming removed 2 bases at V and 6 bases at J, with 20 bases between. The CDR3 sequence is 16 residues long. Germline lookup yields CDR1 GTSNPN and CDR2 SVGIG (reference sequence). The chain's CDR3 is CAWSSTPGHGGQPQHF. CDR3 in DNA: TGTGCCTGGAGTAGCACGCCAGGGCATGGCGGTCAGCCCCAGCATTTT.

V is TRBV7-2 and J is TRBJ2-7; D unresolved. Trimming shortened V by 2 bases and J by 7 bases, and 18 bases separated the two germline ends. Germline V lookup: CDR1 SGHTA, CDR2 FQGNSA. The CDR3 extends over 15 amino acids. The CDR3 bases are TGTGCCAGCAGCTTAAGGTACAGCCAAGTTGGGGAGCAGTACTTC. As protein: CASSLRYSQVGEQYF.

The chain joins TRBV9 to TRBJ1-1; no definite D call. The V end lost 0 bases, the J end lost 8 bases, and 11 bases lay between the germline ends. Germline V CDR1 and CDR2: SGDLS, YYNGEE. This CDR3 comprises 13 residues. The CDR3 nucleotides read TGTGCCAGCAGCGTAGGCACCCTGGGCGAAGCTTTCTTT. Translated, it gives CASSVGTLGEAFF.

The sample holds a few counts of this clonotype. The chain combines TRBV6-1 with TRBJ1-5; 7 nucleotides match TRBD1. With V trimmed by 6 bases and J by 4 bases, 9 bases remained unmatched. Looked up from germline, CDR1 is MNHNS and CDR2 is SASEGT. This CDR3 has 15 residues. The CDR3, as DNA: TGTGCCAGCAGGTCGAGACAGGGAGGGAATCAGCCCCAGCATTTT. This sequence encodes CASRSRQGGNQPQHF.

This chain connects TRBV3-1 to TRBJ2-3, with 11 bases lining up with TRBD2. Germline values: CDR1 LGHDT, CDR2 YNNKEL (reference sequence). The CDR3 totals 15 residues. The V and J ends lost 3 bases and 3 bases, in that order; junction bases with no gene match: 2. CDR3 loop: CASSQLAGGTDTQYF. The CDR3 DNA follows: TGTGCCAGCAGCCAGCTAGCGGGGGGAACAGATACGCAGTATTTT.

The V and J genes are TRBV20-1 and TRBJ2-7; TRBD1 matches at 10 bases. CDR3 length: 13 residues. Looked up from germline, CDR1 is DFQATT and CDR2 is SNEGSKA (reference sequence). The junction had 4 bases not matched to a gene; V was cut back by 6 bases and J by 2 bases. CDR3 nucleotides: TGCAGTGCCCCGACAGGGGGCCCCTACGAGCAGTACTTC. It yields the protein CSAPTGGPYEQYF.

In this sample, this clonotype turned up a few times. The CDR3 reads CASSTGTGSEAFF. The CDR3, as DNA: TGTGCCAGCAGCACCGGGACAGGGTCCGAAGCTTTCTTT. The J gene is TRBJ1-1, the V gene TRBV5-4, with 9 bases aligning to TRBD1. The germline CDR1 and CDR2 sequences are SGHNT and YYREEE (reference sequence). This CDR3 comprises 13 residues. V lost 4 bases, J lost 8 bases, and 6 bases stayed unmatched.

The chain uses TRBV6-2 or TRBV6-3 and TRBJ2-2, with D hard to call. The length of the CDR3 is 12 residues. V was clipped by 4 bases and J by 7 bases, with 7 bases between them. From germline, CDR1 is MNHEY and CDR2 SVGEGT. This CDR3 is CASSSRIGELFF. In nucleotides, the CDR3 is TGTGCCAGCAGTTCACGGATCGGGGAGCTGTTTTTT.

V usage is TRBV20-1 and J usage is TRBJ1-2, with 7 bases identical to TRBD1. CDR1 is DFQATT and CDR2 is SNEGSKA in the germline V gene (reference sequence). The V and J ends lost 7 bases and 7 bases, in that order; junction bases with no gene match: 9. This CDR3 spans 12 amino acids. CDR3 loop: CSVTGQPSGYTF. DNA for the CDR3: TGCAGTGTGACAGGGCAGCCCTCTGGCTACACCTTC.

CDR3 region: CASSFVTGKETQYF. For the CDR3, the DNA is TGTGCCAGCAGTTTTGTCACAGGAAAAGAGACCCAGTACTTC. The V gene is TRBV28, the J gene TRBJ2-5, with a possible D match to TRBD1 (5 bases). CDR3 size: 14 residues. The V end was cut by 3 bases, the J end by 3 bases, with 11 bases between. Looked up from germline, CDR1 is MDHEN and CDR2 is SYDVKM.

This chain joins TRBV12-3 or TRBV12-4 and TRBJ1-5; D remains unclear. The V end was cut by 6 bases, the J end by 0 bases, with 9 bases between. This CDR3 region has 14 residues. In DNA form, the CDR3 reads TGTGCCAGCAGCCCGGGGAATAGCAATCAGCCCCAGCATTTT. Translated: CASSPGNSNQPQHF.

The rearrangement joins TRBV20-1 to TRBJ1-2, with D hard to call. Germline assignment: CDR1 DFQATT and CDR2 SNEGSKA (reference sequence). The CDR3 is 14 amino acids. Trimming took 2 bases from V and 4 from J, leaving 14 bases between them. Written as DNA, the CDR3 is TGCAGTGCTAGACTCCAGGAAGAAGGCTATGGCTACACCTTC. Its translation is CSARLQEEGYGYTF.

The sample holds a few counts of this clonotype. The chain couples TRBV11-3 to TRBJ2-7; D perhaps matches TRBD2 (5 bases). Germline V gene sequence: CDR1 SGHNT, CDR2 YENEEA. V lost 3 bases and J 2 bases, leaving 14 bases between the germline ends. The CDR3 sequence is 15 residues long. CDR3 loop: CASSFTPAAPYEQYF. The CDR3 region has the DNA TGTGCCAGCAGCTTTACCCCAGCGGCCCCCTACGAGCAGTACTTC.

V and J are TRBV11-3 and TRBJ2-6, with a tentative D call TRBD1 (6 bases). The CDR3 loop spans 17 amino acids. V lost 1 base to trimming and J lost 1 base, with 11 bases between them. Germline V gene data show CDR1 as SGHNT and CDR2 as YENEEA. The CDR3 is CASSLGDQGSGANVLTF. Here the CDR3 DNA reads TGTGCCAGCAGCTTAGGGGACCAGGGGTCTGGGGCCAACGTCCTGACTTTC.

The chain combines TRBV12-3 or TRBV12-4 with TRBJ1-6; no firm D call. Trimming removed 4 bases from V and 7 bases from J, with 5 bases in between. This CDR3 contains 12 residues. The CDR3 protein is CASSYVNSPLHF. The CDR3 nucleotides read TGTGCCAGCAGTTACGTGAATTCACCCCTCCACTTT.

This clonotype has just a few counts. This rearrangement joins TRBV19 to TRBJ1-5, with D unresolved. The CDR3 covers 15 residues. Germline V gene sequence: CDR1 LNHDA, CDR2 SQIVND (reference sequence). V lost 3 bases, J lost 4 bases, and 13 bases lay in between. DNA for the CDR3: TGTGCCAGTAGTATCTCGAAACCTGATAATCAGCCCCAGCATTTT. Translating it yields CASSISKPDNQPQHF.

The genes are TRBV2 and TRBJ2-7, with a tentative D call TRBD2 (5 bases). The V end was cut by 5 bases, the J end by 6 bases, with 14 bases between. The CDR3 has 13 residues. Germline V gene lookup returns CDR1 SNHLY and CDR2 FYNNEI. The CDR3 coding sequence is TGTGCCAGCAGTTTCTCCGGGGTAAGCGAGCAGTACTTC. Amino acid sequence: CASSFSGVSEQYF.

The CDR3 is CASSLPGGQPQHF. DNA of the CDR3: TGTGCCAGCAGCTTACCCGGGGGTCAGCCCCAGCATTTT. The gene calls are TRBV7-8 and TRBJ1-5; maybe TRBD1 (5 bases). CDR1 is SGHVS and CDR2 is FQNEAQ in the germline V gene. The CDR3 loop spans 13 amino acids. Trimming took 2 bases from V and 6 from J, leaving 8 bases between them.